A selection of T cell receptor beta chains follows, all from one sample in a study of cytomegalovirus exposure and HLA in healthy donors. The method was immunoSEQ multiplex PCR; TCRdb's version includes in-frame clones alone and lacks a portion of them. The sample has some 87,000 clones, around 74% seen once; the top ten hold 6.5% to 8%. The specimen was PBMCs. These receptors all stem from a man aged 50 or older in good health and CMV-seropositive. Each CDR3 is given with its conserved first and last residue. The D gene is left open where the match is weak. Expanded clones are given a class, and other clones once, few, many or no size at all.

clone_size,cdr3_length,d_call,j_call,v_call,cdr3_aa,cdr3_nt
few,15,TRBD2,TRBJ2-1,TRBV15,CATSRGGGHRNEQFF,TGTGCCACCAGCAGAGGCGGGGGGCATCGGAATGAGCAGTTCTTC
NA,15,TRBD1,TRBJ2-7,TRBV14,CASSQAGQGPYEQYF,TGTGCCAGCAGCCAAGCGGGACAGGGGCCCTACGAGCAGTACTTC
NA,13,NA,TRBJ2-5,TRBV27,CASSPQGRETQYF,TGTGCCAGCAGCCCACAGGGTAGAGAGACCCAGTACTTC
NA,14,NA,TRBJ2-3,TRBV28,CASSLSGGTDTQYF,TGTGCCAGCAGTTTATCAGGAGGGACAGATACGCAGTATTTT
NA,14,NA,TRBJ2-2,TRBV7-2,CAQGTGPRTGELFF,TGTGCCCAGGGGACCGGACCGCGAACCGGGGAGCTGTTTTTT
once,17,NA,TRBJ2-2,TRBV19,CASSTNDRFENTGELFF,TGTGCCAGTAGTACAAACGACAGGTTCGAGAACACCGGGGAGCTGTTTTTT
once,17,TRBD1,TRBJ1-2,TRBV7-2,CASSSGTGKVSNYGYTF,TGTGCCAGCAGTTCAGGGACAGGCAAAGTTAGTAACTATGGCTACACCTTC
NA,17,NA,TRBJ1-6,TRBV7-9,CASSLGGAGALNSPLHF,TGTGCCAGCAGCTTAGGTGGAGCAGGGGCATTGAATTCACCCCTCCACTTT
NA,12,NA,TRBJ1-2,TRBV6-4,CASSGLGGGYTF,TGTGCCAGCAGTGGCCTCGGCGGGGGCTACACCTTC
NA,13,TRBD1,TRBJ1-2,TRBV28,CASSLGQRYGYTF,TGTGCCAGCAGTTTGGGACAGCGTTATGGCTACACCTTC
NA,9,NA,TRBJ2-1,TRBV29-1,CSVEVYPFF,TGCAGCGTTGAGGTCTACCCCTTCTTC
NA,12,NA,TRBJ1-1,TRBV30,CAWGQMNTEAFF,TGTGCCTGGGGACAGATGAACACTGAAGCTTTCTTT
NA,15,NA,TRBJ1-2,TRBV7-2,CASSLAATESWGYTF,TGTGCCAGCAGCTTAGCGGCGACAGAATCGTGGGGCTACACCTTC
NA,14,NA,TRBJ2-3,TRBV28,CASSSPGSTDTQYF,TGTGCCAGCAGTTCTCCCGGGTCCACAGATACGCAGTATTTT
NA,18,TRBD1,TRBJ1-2,TRBV19,CASSIRASGTGGAHGYTF,TGTGCCAGTAGTATTAGAGCGAGTGGGACAGGGGGCGCCCATGGCTACACCTTC
NA,13,NA,TRBJ1-1,TRBV7-2,CATARVRDTEAFF,TGTGCCACCGCTCGGGTCAGGGACACTGAAGCTTTCTTT
NA,14,NA,TRBJ1-2,TRBV19,CASSMIPRDYGYTF,TGTGCCAGTAGTATGATTCCTAGAGACTATGGCTACACCTTC
NA,14,NA,TRBJ1-5,TRBV19,CASSTRGGRQPQHF,TGTGCCAGTAGTACTCGGGGCGGGAGGCAGCCCCAGCATTTT
NA,14,TRBD1,TRBJ1-1,TRBV19,CASSIGTGNTEAFF,TGTGCCAGTAGTATAGGGACAGGGAACACTGAAGCTTTCTTT
NA,15,NA,TRBJ2-1,TRBV5-1,CASRSTGYLLNEQFF,TGCGCCAGCAGGTCTACAGGGTACCTCCTCAATGAGCAGTTCTTC
once,13,NA,TRBJ1-1,TRBV7-2,CASDVGGNTEAFF,TGTGCCAGCGACGTAGGAGGGAACACTGAAGCTTTCTTT
NA,14,NA,TRBJ1-6,TRBV7-9,CASSPGVGATPLHF,TGTGCCAGCAGCCCGGGGGTGGGTGCAACACCCCTCCACTTT
NA,14,NA,TRBJ1-5,TRBV5-6,CASRGRWSNQPQHF,TGTGCCAGCAGGGGGCGGTGGAGCAATCAGCCCCAGCATTTT
few,14,TRBD1,TRBJ2-7,TRBV7-8,CASSLGQGAYEQYF,TGTGCCAGCAGCTTGGGACAGGGGGCCTACGAGCAGTACTTC
few,13,TRBD1,TRBJ1-1,TRBV29-1,CSVLQGGNTEAFF,TGCAGCGTTTTACAGGGGGGGAACACTGAAGCTTTCTTT
NA,15,TRBD1,TRBJ1-5,TRBV2,CASSGGQAGSQPQHF,TGTGCCAGCAGTGGAGGACAGGCCGGCAGTCAGCCCCAGCATTTT
NA,13,NA,TRBJ2-1,TRBV5-1,CASSLVIPEEQFF,TGCGCCAGCAGCTTAGTAATTCCGGAGGAGCAGTTCTTC
few,15,TRBD1,TRBJ2-1,TRBV15,CATSTDRGSYNEQFF,TGTGCCACCAGCACAGACAGGGGGTCCTACAATGAGCAGTTCTTC
NA,17,TRBD1,TRBJ1-1,TRBV7-9,CASSQPSGTGGSTEAFF,TGTGCCAGCAGCCAGCCATCCGGGACAGGGGGCTCCACTGAAGCTTTCTTT
once,16,TRBD1,TRBJ2-2,TRBV19,CATELPGTGVTGELFF,TGTGCCACCGAACTTCCCGGGACAGGGGTAACCGGGGAGCTGTTTTTT
NA,14,TRBD1,TRBJ2-7,TRBV25-1,CASSVLGQASEQYF,TGTGCCAGCAGTGTCCTGGGACAGGCTAGCGAGCAGTACTTC
few,15,NA,TRBJ1-5,TRBV10-1,CASLDVSGVSQPQNF,TGCGCCAGCTTGGACGTTTCAGGGGTTAGTCAGCCCCAGAATTTT
NA,18,TRBD2,TRBJ2-3,TRBV2,CAIPGLAGAITITDTQYF,TGTGCCATTCCGGGACTAGCGGGGGCCATCACTATCACAGATACGCAGTATTTT
NA,12,NA,TRBJ1-2,TRBV10-3,CAIRDKDNGYTF,TGTGCCATCAGGGACAAGGATAATGGCTACACCTTC
few,16,TRBD2,TRBJ2-5,TRBV4-3,CASSQEGRGGSETQYF,TGCGCCAGCAGCCAAGAAGGGCGGGGGGGCAGTGAGACCCAGTACTTC
NA,15,TRBD2,TRBJ2-1,TRBV5-1,CASSPGLVEYNEQFF,TGCGCCAGCAGCCCAGGACTAGTGGAGTACAATGAGCAGTTCTTC
NA,16,NA,TRBJ1-4,TRBV6-5,CASSYSRWTKGEKLFF,TGTGCCAGCAGTTACTCGAGGTGGACTAAGGGCGAAAAACTGTTTTTT
NA,16,NA,TRBJ2-1,TRBV7-2,CASSPLGPSSYNEQFF,TGTGCCAGCAGCCCCCTTGGCCCCTCCTCCTACAATGAGCAGTTCTTC
NA,14,NA,TRBJ1-1,TRBV19,CASSSGVPGTEAFF,TGTGCCAGTAGCTCAGGGGTTCCTGGCACTGAAGCTTTCTTT
NA,14,TRBD2,TRBJ2-3,TRBV6-1,CASTEAGGVTTQYF,TGTGCCAGCACGGAGGCGGGGGGCGTCACTACGCAGTATTTT
NA,16,TRBD1,TRBJ1-2,TRBV5-1,CASSFGPGQGVVGYTF,TGCGCCAGCAGCTTCGGACCGGGACAGGGGGTTGTAGGCTACACCTTC
NA,14,TRBD1,TRBJ2-1,TRBV4-1,CASSQPGQVGGQFF,TGCGCCAGCAGCCAGCCAGGACAGGTCGGTGGGCAGTTCTTC
NA,16,TRBD1,TRBJ1-2,TRBV5-6,CASSLTGGRSVNGYTF,TGTGCCAGCAGCTTGACAGGGGGCCGGAGCGTGAATGGCTACACCTTC
NA,11,NA,TRBJ1-2,TRBV20-1,CSASPGYGYTF,TGCAGTGCTAGTCCGGGCTATGGCTACACCTTC
NA,13,NA,TRBJ2-5,TRBV6-5,CASKSGSAETQYF,TGTGCCAGCAAGTCCGGCAGCGCGGAGACCCAGTACTTC
few,15,TRBD2,TRBJ2-5,TRBV9,CASSVQAGGPETQYF,TGTGCCAGCAGCGTTCAAGCGGGGGGGCCAGAGACCCAGTACTTC
NA,14,TRBD1,TRBJ1-2,TRBV6-5,CASSRDREYYGYTF,TGTGCCAGCAGCCGGGACAGGGAGTACTATGGCTACACCTTC
NA,12,TRBD1,TRBJ1-3,TRBV9,CASPPGGYTIYF,TGTGCCAGCCCTCCAGGGGGCTACACCATATATTTT
NA,12,NA,TRBJ1-1,TRBV9,CASSPAGTEAFF,TGTGCCAGCAGTCCCGCGGGGACTGAAGCTTTCTTT
NA,15,TRBD1,TRBJ1-4,TRBV11-2,CASSAGTGSEEKLFF,TGTGCCAGCAGCGCCGGGACAGGGTCAGAGGAAAAACTGTTTTTT
NA,16,TRBD1,TRBJ1-5,TRBV9,CASSVAGTAVSGPQHF,TGTGCCAGCAGCGTTGCCGGGACAGCCGTTAGTGGACCCCAGCATTTT